The 8 T cell receptor beta chains below were found in one sample sequenced in a study of shared clonotypes between healthy human individuals. Here immunoSEQ multiplex PCR was the method, and the copy in TCRdb shows in-frame clones only, minus some. The sample lists about 1 million clones, approximately 76% seen once, with approximately 1.5% in the top ten. The sequenced sample was memory CD4+ T cells sorted from blood. The sample's subset: CD45RA-negative fraction. Source of these receptors: a young man in good health.

The count of this clone is one. The J gene is TRBJ2-1, the V gene TRBV11-3; 8 bases are a match to TRBD2. From germline, CDR1 is SGHNT and CDR2 YENEEA. The CDR3 contains 15 residues. V shed 4 bases, J shed 4 bases, and the junction held 6 bases outside the gene matches. CDR3 DNA sequence: TGTGCCAGCAGCTCCGGGGGGGGCGCATACAATGAGCAGTTCTTC. It translates to CASSSGGGAYNEQFF.

The chain has TRBV5-1 and TRBJ2-2; 10 bases agree with TRBD2. There are 15 residues in the CDR3. Per germline, CDR1 SGHRS and CDR2 YFSETQ. With 4 bases clipped from V and 5 bases from J, the junction kept 5 bases outside the gene matches. The CDR3 is CASSPSGSETGELFF. The CDR3 DNA is TGCGCCAGCAGCCCTAGCGGGAGTGAGACCGGGGAGCTGTTTTTT.

The gene calls are TRBV28 and TRBJ1-4, with D uncertain. CDR1 and CDR2 from the germline V gene are MDHEN and SYDVKM. The CDR3 has 14 residues. Trimming took 2 bases from V and 7 from J, leaving 11 bases between them. The CDR3 DNA sequence: TGTGCCAGCAGTTTACCTTCCATGGCTGAAAAACTGTTTTTT. This translates into CASSLPSMAEKLFF.

V usage is TRBV4-3 and J usage is TRBJ1-4; unclear D gene. CDR1 and CDR2 (germline): LGHNA, YSLEER. V lost 4 bases and J 4 bases, leaving 4 bases between the germline ends. This CDR3 is 12 amino acids long. The DNA of the CDR3 is TGCGCCAGCAGCCGAATTAATGAAAAACTGTTTTTT. Its translation: CASSRINEKLFF.

The chain carries TRBV18 and TRBJ1-6, with TRBD1 matching over 7 bases. V gave up 2 bases and J gave up 10 bases; unmatched junction bases: 5. CDR1 and CDR2 from the germline V gene are KGHSH and LQKENI. The length of the CDR3 is 14 residues. CDR3 loop: CASSPTGEGSPLHF. The CDR3 nucleotides are TGTGCCAGCTCACCAACAGGGGAAGGGTCACCCCTCCACTTT.

This clone was seen just once. The chain carries TRBV9 and TRBJ2-1; tentatively, D is TRBD2 (5 bases). The CDR3 is 15 amino acids. The V gene lost 4 bases and the J gene lost 0 bases, with 11 bases spanning the gap. CDR1 is SGDLS, CDR2 YYNGEE, per germline. The CDR3 sequence is CASSPAEGSYNEQFF. The CDR3 region has the DNA TGTGCCAGCAGCCCAGCTGAGGGCTCCTACAATGAGCAGTTCTTC. The full variable domain, in which reference TRBV9 and TRBJ2-1 provide the parts outside the CDR3, is DSGVTQTPKHLITATGQRVTLRCSPRSGDLSVYWYQQSLDQGLQFLIQYYNGEERAKGNILERFSAQQFPDLHSELNLSSLELGDSALYFCASSPAEGSYNEQFFGPGTRLTVL.

The chain uses TRBV28 and TRBJ1-2; no reliable D call. V was clipped by 2 bases and J by 1 base, with 5 bases between them. The CDR3 length is 13 residues. In germline, CDR1 is MDHEN, CDR2 SYDVKM. CDR3 amino acids: CASSLVSNYGYTF. The CDR3 nucleotides read TGTGCCAGCAGTTTAGTCAGTAACTATGGCTACACCTTC.

This chain links TRBV27 with TRBJ2-7, with 8 bases matching TRBD1. The CDR3 sequence is 15 residues long. Looked up from germline, CDR1 is MNHEY and CDR2 is SMNVEV (reference sequence). Trimming at V came to 2 bases and at J to 3 bases, leaving 6 bases not matched to a gene. CDR3 protein: CASSLIGQGVYEQYF. Here the CDR3 DNA reads TGTGCCAGCAGTTTAATCGGACAGGGCGTCTACGAGCAGTACTTC.